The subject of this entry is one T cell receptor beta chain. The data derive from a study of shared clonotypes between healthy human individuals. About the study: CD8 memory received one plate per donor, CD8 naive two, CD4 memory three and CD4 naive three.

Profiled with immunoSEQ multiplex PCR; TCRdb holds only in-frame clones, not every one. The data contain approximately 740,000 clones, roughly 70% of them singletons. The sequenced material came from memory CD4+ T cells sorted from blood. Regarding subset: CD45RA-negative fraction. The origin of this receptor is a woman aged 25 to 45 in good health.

CDR3 coding DNA: TGTGCCAGCAGCTTCCTAATAGGGACTAACACAGATACGCAGTATTTT. Translation: CASSFLIGTNTDTQYF. V gene TRBV11-2 combines with J gene TRBJ2-3, with 7 bases identical to TRBD2. The junction had 8 bases not matched to a gene; V was cut back by 3 bases and J by 2 bases. Germline V gene sequence: CDR1 SGHAT, CDR2 FQNNGV. CDR3 length equals 16 residues.